This entry lists 19 T cell receptor beta chains sequenced from one sample in a study of cytomegalovirus exposure and HLA in healthy donors. The PCR ran on 60 Vbeta and 13 Jbeta primers. Using immunoSEQ multiplex PCR, the repertoire was profiled, and TCRdb retains in-frame clones only, with some absent. This repertoire comprises more than 75,000 clones; its ten largest clones make up 15% to 19%. The sample consisted of PBMCs. These receptors were collected from a man aged 50-60 years in good health and CMV-seropositive.

J is TRBJ1-3 and V is TRBV14; D is undetermined. The V gene's germline CDR1 is SGHDN and CDR2 FVKESK. The CDR3 runs to 13 residues. Trimming shortened V by 6 bases and J by 5 bases, and 11 bases separated the two germline ends. As DNA, the CDR3 is TGTGCCAGCAGTTCCGACGGGAGAAACACCATATATTTT. This sequence encodes CASSSDGRNTIYF. Together with reference TRBV14 and TRBJ1-3, the CDR3 gives the full variable domain: EAGVTQFPSHSVIEKGQTVTLRCDPISGHDNLYWYRRVMGKEIKFLLHFVKESKQDESGMPNNRFLAERTGGTYSTLKVQPAELEDSGVYFCASSSDGRNTIYFGEGSWLTVV.

The chain couples TRBV29-1 to TRBJ1-1; D is unresolved. The CDR3 loop spans 13 amino acids. Germline assignment: CDR1 SQVTM and CDR2 ANQGSEA. Deletions cut 5 bases from V and 2 bases from J, with 12 bases between. The CDR3 bases are TGCAGCGTTAATGGGCAATTTAACACTGAAGCTTTCTTT. Amino acid sequence: CSVNGQFNTEAFF.

DNA of the CDR3: TGTGCCAGCAGATCCCGGACAGGGCAAAGCAATGAGCAGTTCTTC. It yields the protein CASRSRTGQSNEQFF. This sequence joins TRBV6-1 and TRBJ2-1; 8 bases are a match to TRBD1. The CDR3 runs 15 residues. Losses at the gene ends were 6 bases for V and 6 bases for J; bases not matched to a gene: 10. Germline assignment: CDR1 MNHNS and CDR2 SASEGT.

In nucleotides, the CDR3 is TGTGCCAGCAGCTCGAGCAGGATAACGGACTCTAACTATGGCTACACCTTC. Translated, it gives CASSSSRITDSNYGYTF. V usage is TRBV7-9 and J usage is TRBJ1-2, with D unclear. Trimming pared 4 bases from V and 0 bases from J, leaving 18 bases between. Germline loops: CDR1 SEHNR, CDR2 FQNEAQ (reference sequence). This CDR3 spans 17 amino acids.

The chain recombines TRBV12-5 with TRBJ2-1; perhaps TRBD1 as D (5 bases). V was pared by 5 bases and J by 2 bases, with 7 bases between. Germline V lookup: CDR1 LGHNT, CDR2 FRNRAP. The CDR3 runs to 13 residues. In nucleotides, the CDR3 is TGTGCTAGTGGTCAGGGTACCTACAATGAGCAGTTCTTC. Translating it yields CASGQGTYNEQFF.

This chain links TRBV18 with TRBJ2-2, with 7 nucleotides matching TRBD1. With V trimmed by 3 bases and J by 11 bases, 12 bases remained unmatched. Germline V gene lookup returns CDR1 KGHSH and CDR2 LQKENI. The CDR3 has 15 amino acids. CDR3 nucleotides: TGTGCCAGCTCACCTCGGGACAGCCGACTCAGCGAGCTGTTTTTT. Protein sequence: CASSPRDSRLSELFF.

The chain couples TRBV4-3 to TRBJ2-1; 7 nucleotides match TRBD1. V was pared by 4 bases and J by 9 bases, with 9 bases of the junction left unmatched. CDR1 is LGHNA and CDR2 is YSLEER in the germline V gene. The CDR3 spans 14 residues. CDR3 in amino acids: CASSPGGATGEQFF. The CDR3 DNA reads TGCGCCAGCAGCCCAGGGGGAGCGACCGGTGAGCAGTTCTTC.

The chain links TRBV9 to TRBJ2-5; 8 bases line up with TRBD2. The CDR3 sequence is 16 residues long. CDR1 and CDR2 from the germline V gene are SGDLS and YYNGEE. J gave up 5 bases and V 2 bases, and 11 bases lay outside the gene matches. CDR3 amino acids: CASSVRAGVDLETQYF. Here the CDR3 DNA reads TGTGCCAGCAGCGTTCGAGCGGGAGTGGACTTGGAGACCCAGTACTTC. The full variable domain, its missing parts supplied by reference TRBV9 and TRBJ2-5, is DSGVTQTPKHLITATGQRVTLRCSPRSGDLSVYWYQQSLDQGLQFLIQYYNGEERAKGNILERFSAQQFPDLHSELNLSSLELGDSALYFCASSVRAGVDLETQYFGPGTRLLVL.

The J gene is TRBJ2-5, the V gene TRBV7-9; 7 nucleotides align to TRBD2. This CDR3 is built from 16 residues. With 5 bases clipped from V and 5 bases from J, the junction kept 14 bases outside the gene matches. Germline lookup yields CDR1 SEHNR and CDR2 FQNEAQ (reference sequence). CDR3 protein: CASSPSWREMMETQYF. Written as DNA, the CDR3 is TGTGCCAGCAGCCCCTCTTGGCGGGAGATGATGGAGACCCAGTACTTC.

The V call is TRBV4-2, the J call TRBJ2-7, with 10 bases that match TRBD2. The CDR3 runs to 17 residues. Trimming took 0 bases from V and 7 from J; bases not matched to a gene: 12. Germline V CDR1 and CDR2: LGHNA, YNFKEQ. CDR3 sequence (DNA): TGTGCCAGCAGCCAAGATTTTCGTCTAGCGGGAGATCGAGAGCAGTACTTC. Translated: CASSQDFRLAGDREQYF.

The chain is built from TRBV19 and TRBJ1-1, with D perhaps TRBD1 (6 bases). The V end lost 1 base, the J end lost 5 bases, and 11 bases lay between the germline ends. Looked up from germline, CDR1 is LNHDA and CDR2 is SQIVND (reference sequence). This CDR3 region has 14 residues. The CDR3 nucleotides read TGTGCCAGTAGTATAGTGGGGGCTAGGACTGAAGCTTTCTTT. This sequence encodes CASSIVGARTEAFF.

The J gene is TRBJ2-2, the V gene TRBV11-2; 11 nucleotides match TRBD2. The CDR3 has 15 amino acids. J lost 7 bases, V lost 4 bases, and 5 bases had no gene match. Germline lookup yields CDR1 SGHAT and CDR2 FQNNGV. The CDR3 DNA is TGTGCCAGCAGCTCACTAGCGGGAGAGTTCGGGGAGCTGTTTTTT. Residues: CASSSLAGEFGELFF.

The chain links TRBV4-2 to TRBJ2-2; 11 bases map to TRBD2. Germline-derived CDR1 and CDR2 are LGHNA and YNFKEQ. The CDR3 has 16 residues. J was trimmed by 8 bases and V by 2 bases; bases with no gene match: 7. CDR3 amino acids: CASSQRPLAGGGELFF. CDR3 DNA: TGTGCCAGCAGCCAACGGCCTCTAGCGGGAGGAGGGGAGCTGTTTTTT.

The chain couples TRBV29-1 to TRBJ1-2; TRBD1 might be the D (6 bases). CDR1 and CDR2 (germline): SQVTM, ANQGSEA. V lost 3 bases to trimming and J lost 8 bases, with 16 bases between them. CDR3 size: 13 residues. The CDR3: CSVDSTGNRGYTF. The CDR3 DNA reads TGCAGCGTTGATTCCACAGGGAATCGGGGCTACACCTTC.

The chain uses TRBV2 and TRBJ1-6, with no clear D. The CDR3 length is 15 residues. The germline V and J ends were trimmed by 0 bases and 4 bases, with 7 bases remaining between them. From germline, CDR1 is SNHLY and CDR2 FYNNEI. CDR3 coding DNA: TGTGCCAGCAGTGAAGCCATAGTATATAATTCACCCCTCCACTTT. Protein product: CASSEAIVYNSPLHF.

The rearrangement uses TRBV30 and TRBJ1-1; TRBD1 aligns across 7 bases. J was trimmed by 1 base and V by 3 bases; bases with no gene match: 2. Germline V lookup: CDR1 GTSNPN, CDR2 SVGIG (reference sequence). The CDR3 is made up of 13 amino acids. CDR3 protein: CAWRWTGNTEAFF. CDR3 bases: TGTGCCTGGAGGTGGACAGGGAACACTGAAGCTTTCTTT. The full variable domain, its missing parts supplied by reference TRBV30 and TRBJ1-1, is SQTIHQWPATLVQPVGSPLSLECTVEGTSNPNLYWYRQAAGRGLQLLFYSVGIGQISSEVPQNLSASRPQDRQFILSSKKLLLSDSGFYLCAWRWTGNTEAFFGQGTRLTVV.

This chain links TRBV2 with TRBJ1-2; no reliable D call. The CDR3 has 12 amino acids. Trimming shortened V by 4 bases and J by 1 base, and 4 bases separated the two germline ends. CDR1 is SNHLY and CDR2 is FYNNEI in the germline V gene. CDR3 bases: TGTGCCAGCAGTGGGCTTAACTATGGCTACACCTTC. This gives the protein CASSGLNYGYTF.

The chain has TRBV30 and TRBJ1-2, with 9 positions matching TRBD1. From germline, CDR1 is GTSNPN and CDR2 SVGIG (reference sequence). The CDR3 has 15 residues. The trim removed 1 base at V and 5 bases at J, leaving 8 bases unmatched. The CDR3 DNA reads as TGTGCCTGGAGTGACCAAGCAGACAGGGGGTATGGCTACACCTTC. Encoded protein: CAWSDQADRGYGYTF.

The chain couples TRBV19 to TRBJ2-7, with D unresolved. Germline loops: CDR1 LNHDA, CDR2 SQIVND (reference sequence). CDR3 size: 16 residues. Trimming took off 1 base at V and 5 bases at J, with 18 bases between the two ends. The CDR3 protein is CASSIAVTAAVHEQYF. As DNA, the CDR3 is TGTGCCAGTAGTATAGCCGTGACTGCGGCGGTCCACGAGCAGTACTTC.